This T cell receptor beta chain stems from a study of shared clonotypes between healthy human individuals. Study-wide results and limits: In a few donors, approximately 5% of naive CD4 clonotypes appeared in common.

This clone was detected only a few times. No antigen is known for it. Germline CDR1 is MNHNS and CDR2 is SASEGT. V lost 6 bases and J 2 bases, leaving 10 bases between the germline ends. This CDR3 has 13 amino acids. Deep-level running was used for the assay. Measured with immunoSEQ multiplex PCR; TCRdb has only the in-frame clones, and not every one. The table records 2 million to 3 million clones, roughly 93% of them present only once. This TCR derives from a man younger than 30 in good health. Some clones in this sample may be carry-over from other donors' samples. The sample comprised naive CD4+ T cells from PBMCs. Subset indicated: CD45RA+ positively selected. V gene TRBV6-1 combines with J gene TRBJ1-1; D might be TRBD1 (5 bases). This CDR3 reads CASRKTVNTEAFF. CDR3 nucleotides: TGTGCCAGCAGAAAGACAGTCAACACTGAAGCTTTCTTT.